Reported below is one T cell receptor (beta chain). The CDR3 has 16 amino acids. V was pared by 2 bases and J by 9 bases, with 19 bases between. Germline V gives CDR1 MNHEY, CDR2 SVGEGT. Using its own MiXCR run on the RT-PCR reads, TCRdb lists one record per CDR3 protein. The sample includes a few hundred thousand distinct CDR3 sequences, 11% of them seen just once. The entry originates in a study of response to subunit inactivated influenza vaccine. These same data were also listed under a study on T cells expressing NK-cell markers. That study adds: TCR beta cDNA was generated via 5'RACE template switching incorporating UMIs.

The sample consisted of PBMCs from blood, taken on the day of vaccination. The V call is TRBV6-2 or TRBV6-3, the J call TRBJ2-2; D call uncertain. This clonotype originated in a man aged 45 to 65 who received an inactivated influenza vaccine. In DNA form, the CDR3 reads TGTGCCAGCAGTTACGCTACAAACGTGGGTAGGAGGGAGCTGTTTTTT. Protein product: CASSYATNVGRRELFF.